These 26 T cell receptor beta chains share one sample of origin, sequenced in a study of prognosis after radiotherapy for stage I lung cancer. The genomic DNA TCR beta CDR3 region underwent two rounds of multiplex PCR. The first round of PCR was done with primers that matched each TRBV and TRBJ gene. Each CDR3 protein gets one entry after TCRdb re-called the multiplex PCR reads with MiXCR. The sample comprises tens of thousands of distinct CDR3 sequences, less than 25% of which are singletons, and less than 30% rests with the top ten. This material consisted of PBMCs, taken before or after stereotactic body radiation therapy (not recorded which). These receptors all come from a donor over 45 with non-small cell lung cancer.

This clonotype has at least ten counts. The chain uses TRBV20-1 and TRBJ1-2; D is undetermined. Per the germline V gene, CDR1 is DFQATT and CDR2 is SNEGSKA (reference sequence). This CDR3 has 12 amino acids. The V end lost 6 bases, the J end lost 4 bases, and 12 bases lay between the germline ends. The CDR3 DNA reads TGCAGTGCATATACAGAGCCCTATGGCTACACCTTC. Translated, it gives CSAYTEPYGYTF.

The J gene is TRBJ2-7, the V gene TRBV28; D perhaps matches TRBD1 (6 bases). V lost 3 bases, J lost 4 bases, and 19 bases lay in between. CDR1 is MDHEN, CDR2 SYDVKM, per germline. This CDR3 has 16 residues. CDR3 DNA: TGTGCCAGCAGTTTCGCCCAGGGGCTCGGTCGATACGAGCAGTACTTC. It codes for CASSFAQGLGRYEQYF.

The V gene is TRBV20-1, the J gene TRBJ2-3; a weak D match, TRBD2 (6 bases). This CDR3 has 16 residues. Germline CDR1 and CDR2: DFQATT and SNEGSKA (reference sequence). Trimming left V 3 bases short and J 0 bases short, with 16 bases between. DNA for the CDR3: TGCAGTGCTAGCCTCCTCTTTGGGACTAGCACAGATACGCAGTATTTT. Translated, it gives CSASLLFGTSTDTQYF.

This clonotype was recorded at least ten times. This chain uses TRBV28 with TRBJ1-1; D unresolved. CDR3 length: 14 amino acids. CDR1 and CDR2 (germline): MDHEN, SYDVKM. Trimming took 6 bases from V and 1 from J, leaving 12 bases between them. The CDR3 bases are TGTGCCAGCAGCCGGTATCTGGGGAACACTGAAGCTTTCTTT. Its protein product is CASSRYLGNTEAFF.

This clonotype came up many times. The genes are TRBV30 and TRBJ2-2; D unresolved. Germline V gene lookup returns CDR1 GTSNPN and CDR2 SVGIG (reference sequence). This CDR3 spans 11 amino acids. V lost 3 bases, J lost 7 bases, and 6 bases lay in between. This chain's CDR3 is CAWRGYGELFF. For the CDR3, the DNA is TGTGCCTGGAGGGGGTACGGGGAGCTGTTTTTT.

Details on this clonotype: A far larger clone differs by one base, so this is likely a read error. The CDR3 is CASSYSLAGITGELFF. DNA for the CDR3: TGTGCCAGCAGTTACTCGTTAGCGGGAATCACCGGGGAGCTGTTTTTT. This chain links TRBV6-2 or TRBV6-3 with TRBJ2-2, with TRBD2 matching 8 bases. The CDR3 sequence is 16 residues long. V shed 0 bases, J shed 4 bases, and the junction held 4 bases outside the gene matches. Germline-derived CDR1 and CDR2 are MNHEY and SVGEGT.

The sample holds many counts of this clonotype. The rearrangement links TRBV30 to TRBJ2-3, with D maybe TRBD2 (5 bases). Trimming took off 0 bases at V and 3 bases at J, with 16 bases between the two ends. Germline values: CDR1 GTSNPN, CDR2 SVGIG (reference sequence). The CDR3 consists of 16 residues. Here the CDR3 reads CAWSVLGSDVTDTQYF. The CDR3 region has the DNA TGTGCCTGGAGTGTACTTGGTAGCGACGTTACAGATACGCAGTATTTT.

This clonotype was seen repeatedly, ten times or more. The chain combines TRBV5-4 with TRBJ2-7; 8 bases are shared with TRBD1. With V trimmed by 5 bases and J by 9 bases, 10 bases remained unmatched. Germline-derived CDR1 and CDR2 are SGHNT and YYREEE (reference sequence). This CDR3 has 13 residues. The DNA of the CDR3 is TGTGCCAGCAGACGGGACAGGACCCCCGGGCAGTACTTC. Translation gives CASRRDRTPGQYF. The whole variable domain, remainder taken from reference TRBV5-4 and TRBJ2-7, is ETGVTQSPTHLIKTRGQQVTLRCSSQSGHNTVSWYQQALGQGPQFIFQYYREEENGRGNFPPRFSGLQFPNYSSELNVNALELDDSALYLCASRRDRTPGQYFGPGTRLTVT.

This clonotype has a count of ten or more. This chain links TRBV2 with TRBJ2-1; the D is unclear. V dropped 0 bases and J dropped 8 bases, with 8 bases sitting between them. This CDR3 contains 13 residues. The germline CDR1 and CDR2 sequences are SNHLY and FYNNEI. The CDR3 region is CASSEAPSYEQFF. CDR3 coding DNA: TGTGCCAGCAGTGAAGCTCCTTCATATGAGCAGTTCTTC.

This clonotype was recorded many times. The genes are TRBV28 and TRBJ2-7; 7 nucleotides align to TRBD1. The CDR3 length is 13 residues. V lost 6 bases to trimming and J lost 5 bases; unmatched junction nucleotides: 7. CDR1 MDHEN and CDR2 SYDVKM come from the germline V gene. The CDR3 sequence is CASRGRGRDEQYF. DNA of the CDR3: TGTGCCAGCAGGGGCAGGGGGAGAGACGAGCAGTACTTC.

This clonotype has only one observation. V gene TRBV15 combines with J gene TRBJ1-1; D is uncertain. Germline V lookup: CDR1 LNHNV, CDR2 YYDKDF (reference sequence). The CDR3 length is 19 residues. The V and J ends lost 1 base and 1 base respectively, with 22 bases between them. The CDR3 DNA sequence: TGTGCCACCAGCAGAGGGCGGGAGCCGGCCGGGGAGGAGAACACTGAAGCTTTCTTT. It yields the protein CATSRGREPAGEENTEAFF.

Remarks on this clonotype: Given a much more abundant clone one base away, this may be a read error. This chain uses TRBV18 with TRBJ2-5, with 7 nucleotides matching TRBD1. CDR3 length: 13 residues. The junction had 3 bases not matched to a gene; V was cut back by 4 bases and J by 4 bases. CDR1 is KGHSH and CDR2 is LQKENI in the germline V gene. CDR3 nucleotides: TGTGCCAGCTCACGGGACAGTGGAGAGACCCAGTACTTC. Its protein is CASSRDSGETQYF.

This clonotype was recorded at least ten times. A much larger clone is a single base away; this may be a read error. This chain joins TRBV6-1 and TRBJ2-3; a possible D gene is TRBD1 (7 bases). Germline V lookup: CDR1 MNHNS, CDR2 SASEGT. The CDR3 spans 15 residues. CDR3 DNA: TGTGCCAGCAGTGACGGAGGGGGCGAGACAGATATGCAGTATTTT. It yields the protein CASSDGGGETDMQYF.

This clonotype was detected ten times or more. Written as DNA, the CDR3 is TGTGCCAGCAGCGTAATCTGGGGGGAAGAGACCCAGTACTTC. Translation gives CASSVIWGEETQYF. This sequence joins TRBV7-6 and TRBJ2-5, with D perhaps TRBD2 (6 bases). The CDR3 is 14 amino acids. Trimming shortened V by 5 bases and J by 3 bases, and 13 bases separated the two germline ends. The germline gives CDR1 SGHVS, CDR2 FNYEAQ.

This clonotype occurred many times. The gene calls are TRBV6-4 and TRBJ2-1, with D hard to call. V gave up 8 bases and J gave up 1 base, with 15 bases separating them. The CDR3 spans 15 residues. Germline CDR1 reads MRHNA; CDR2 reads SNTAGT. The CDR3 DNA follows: TGTGCCAGCGAAGCCTCTAGTGGGTCCTACAATGAGCAGTTCTTC. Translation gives CASEASSGSYNEQFF.

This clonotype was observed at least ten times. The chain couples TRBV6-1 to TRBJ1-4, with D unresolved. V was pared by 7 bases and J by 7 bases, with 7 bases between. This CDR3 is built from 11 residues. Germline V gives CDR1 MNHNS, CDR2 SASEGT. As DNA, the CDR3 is TGTGCCAGCACGGACGGTGAAAAACTGTTTTTT. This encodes CASTDGEKLFF.

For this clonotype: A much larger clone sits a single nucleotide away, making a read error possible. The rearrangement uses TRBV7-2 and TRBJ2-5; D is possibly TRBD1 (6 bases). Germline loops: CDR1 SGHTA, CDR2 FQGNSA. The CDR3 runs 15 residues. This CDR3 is CASSLEGHLGETKYF. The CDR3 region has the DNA TGTGCCAGCAGCTTAGAGGGACACCTCGGGGAGACCAAGTACTTC.

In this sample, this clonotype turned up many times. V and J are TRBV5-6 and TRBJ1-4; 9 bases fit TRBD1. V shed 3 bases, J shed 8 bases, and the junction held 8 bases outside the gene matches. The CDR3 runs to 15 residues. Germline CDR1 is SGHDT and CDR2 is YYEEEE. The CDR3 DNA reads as TGTGCCAGCAGCTCGGAGGGACAGGGTGGGGAAAAACTGTTTTTT. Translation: CASSSEGQGGEKLFF.

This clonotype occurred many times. The CDR3 reads CASSQEVQGGLFF. In DNA, the CDR3 is TGTGCCAGCAGCCAAGAGGTCCAGGGCGGACTGTTTTTT. The chain is built from TRBV3-1 and TRBJ1-4; TRBD1 is a possible D gene (5 bases). Germline loops: CDR1 LGHDT, CDR2 YNNKEL (reference sequence). Trimming removed 0 bases at V and 13 bases at J, with 12 bases between. The CDR3 length is 13 residues.

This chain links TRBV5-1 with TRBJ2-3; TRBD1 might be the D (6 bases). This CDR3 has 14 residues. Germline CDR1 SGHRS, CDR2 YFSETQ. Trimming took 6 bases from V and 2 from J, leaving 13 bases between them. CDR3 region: CASNRHRATDTQYF. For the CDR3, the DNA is TGCGCCAGCAATCGGCACAGGGCCACAGATACGCAGTATTTT. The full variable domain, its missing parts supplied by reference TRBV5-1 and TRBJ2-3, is KAGVTQTPRYLIKTRGQQVTLSCSPISGHRSVSWYQQTPGQGLQFLFEYFSETQRNKGNFPGRFSGRQFSNSRSEMNVSTLELGDSALYLCASNRHRATDTQYFGPGTRLTVL.

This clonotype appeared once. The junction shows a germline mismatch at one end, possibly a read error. CDR3 protein: CASSYSRKISGNTIYF. The CDR3 DNA sequence: TGCGCCAGCAGTTACTCGCGTAAGATCTCTGGAAACACCATATATTTT. The rearrangement joins TRBV6-5 to TRBJ1-3; D gene uncertain. The CDR3 totals 16 residues. The germline V gene encodes CDR1 MNHEY and CDR2 SVGAGI.

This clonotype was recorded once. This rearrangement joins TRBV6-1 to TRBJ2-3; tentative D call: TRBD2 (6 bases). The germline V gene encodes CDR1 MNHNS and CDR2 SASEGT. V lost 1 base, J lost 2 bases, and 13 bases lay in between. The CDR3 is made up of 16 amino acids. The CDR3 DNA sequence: TGTGCCAGCAGTGAAGACGGACTAACAGCCACAGATACGCAGTATTTT. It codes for CASSEDGLTATDTQYF.

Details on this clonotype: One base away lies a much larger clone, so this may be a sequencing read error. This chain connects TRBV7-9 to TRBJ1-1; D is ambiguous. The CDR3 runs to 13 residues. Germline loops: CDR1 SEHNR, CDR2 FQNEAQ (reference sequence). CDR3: CASSEGLNTETFF. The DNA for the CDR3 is TGTGCCAGCAGCGAGGGCCTGAACACTGAAACTTTCTTT.

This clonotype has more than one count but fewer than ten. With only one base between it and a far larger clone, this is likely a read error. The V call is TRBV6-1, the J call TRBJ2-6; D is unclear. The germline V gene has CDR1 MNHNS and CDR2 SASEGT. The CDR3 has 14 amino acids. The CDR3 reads CASSRSSGPNVLTF. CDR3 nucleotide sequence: TGTGCCAGCAGCCGAAGCTCTGGGCCCAACGTCCTGACTTTC.

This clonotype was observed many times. CDR3 in amino acids: CSVGLVQGNEQFF. DNA of the CDR3: TGCAGCGTTGGACTAGTACAAGGCAATGAGCAGTTCTTC. V and J are TRBV29-1 and TRBJ2-1, with a possible D match to TRBD2 (6 bases). The ends were cut back, 4 bases at V and 6 bases at J, with 13 bases in the middle. The CDR3 is 13 residues long. The V gene's germline CDR1 is SQVTM and CDR2 ANQGSEA.

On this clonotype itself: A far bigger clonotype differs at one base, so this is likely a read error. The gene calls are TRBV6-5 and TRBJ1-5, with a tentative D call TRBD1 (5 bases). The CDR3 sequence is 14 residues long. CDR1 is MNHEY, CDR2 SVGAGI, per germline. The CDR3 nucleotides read TGTGCCAGAAGTTTGACAGATAGCAATCAGCCCCAGCATTTT. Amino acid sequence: CARSLTDSNQPQHF.